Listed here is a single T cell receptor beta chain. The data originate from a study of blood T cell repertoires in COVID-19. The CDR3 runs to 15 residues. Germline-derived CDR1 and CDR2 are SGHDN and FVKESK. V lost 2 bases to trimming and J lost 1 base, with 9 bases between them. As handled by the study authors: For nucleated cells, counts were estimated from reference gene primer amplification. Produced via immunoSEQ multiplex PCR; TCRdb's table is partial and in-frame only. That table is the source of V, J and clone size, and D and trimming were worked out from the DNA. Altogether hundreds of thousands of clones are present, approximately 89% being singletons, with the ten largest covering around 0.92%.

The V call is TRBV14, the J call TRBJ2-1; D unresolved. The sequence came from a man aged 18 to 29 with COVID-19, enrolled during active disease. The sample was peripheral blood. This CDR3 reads CASSQRVTSYNEQFF. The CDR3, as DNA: TGTGCCAGCAGCCAACGGGTTACATCCTACAATGAGCAGTTCTTC.